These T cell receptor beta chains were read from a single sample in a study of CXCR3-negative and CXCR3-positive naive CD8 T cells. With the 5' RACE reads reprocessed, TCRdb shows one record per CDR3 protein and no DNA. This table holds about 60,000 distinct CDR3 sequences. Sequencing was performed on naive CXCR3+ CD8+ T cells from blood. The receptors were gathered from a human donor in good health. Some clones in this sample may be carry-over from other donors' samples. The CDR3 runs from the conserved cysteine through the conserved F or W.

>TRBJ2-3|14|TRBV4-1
CASSQWDYTDTQYF
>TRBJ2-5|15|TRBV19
CAIPNDLGDKETQYF
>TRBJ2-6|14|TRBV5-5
CASSEGAGANVLTF
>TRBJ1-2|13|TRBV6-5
CASSYSDGYGYTF
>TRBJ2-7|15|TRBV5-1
CASSLGLLGGYEQYF
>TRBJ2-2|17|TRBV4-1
CASSQDAAGTGAGELFF
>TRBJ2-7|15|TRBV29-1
CSVEDGQEAGYEQYF
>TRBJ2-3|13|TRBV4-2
CASSQENSDTQYF
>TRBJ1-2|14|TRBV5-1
CASSLDSPRKGYTF
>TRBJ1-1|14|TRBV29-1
CSASLGTEQYQAFF
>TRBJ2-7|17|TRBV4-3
CASSQEIGGSGVYEQYF
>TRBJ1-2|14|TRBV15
CATSRGVGLYGYTF
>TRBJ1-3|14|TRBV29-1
CNVGGGTSGNTIYF
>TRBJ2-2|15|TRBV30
CAWSVGGRASGELFF
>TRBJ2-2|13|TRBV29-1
CSALLRVTGELFF
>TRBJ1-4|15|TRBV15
CATSRDASRREKLFF
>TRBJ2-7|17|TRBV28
CASSSRSPDTYSYEQYF
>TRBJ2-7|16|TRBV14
CASSQRTSGGDYEQYF
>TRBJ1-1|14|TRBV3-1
CASSPTLGRTEAFF
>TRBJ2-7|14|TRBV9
CASSAGQGTYEQYF
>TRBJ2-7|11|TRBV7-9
CASSLGDGQYF
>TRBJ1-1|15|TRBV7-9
CASSPHREMNTEAFF
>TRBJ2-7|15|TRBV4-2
CASSQDGHRAYEQYF
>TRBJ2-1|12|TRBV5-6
CASSLGGSEQFF
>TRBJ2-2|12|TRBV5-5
CASLGELGELFF
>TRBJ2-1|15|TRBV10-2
CASRAGTGVYNEQFF
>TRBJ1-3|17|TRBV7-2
CASSLGTGGPSGNTIYF
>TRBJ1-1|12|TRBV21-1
CASNRDPPGAFF
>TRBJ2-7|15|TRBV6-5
CASSYGGTGTYEQYF
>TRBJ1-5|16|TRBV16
CASSQWDLIPNQPQHF
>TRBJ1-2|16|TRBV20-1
CSARDEPAGIDYGYTF
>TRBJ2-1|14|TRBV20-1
CSARSVLAGGEQFF
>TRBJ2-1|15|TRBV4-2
CASTGLAGEYNEQFF
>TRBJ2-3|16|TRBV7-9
CASSPAVAGSTDTQYF